Here is one T cell receptor beta chain with its context. What it binds is not known. The sample originates from a study of Ad26.COV2.S vaccination and SARS-CoV-2 variants. Across the study: Intramuscular Ad26.COV2.S at 5x10^10 or 1x10^11 viral particles.

General study findings and limits: Vaccine recipients posted higher spike-specific TCR breadth than their placebo counterparts. Once vaccination had occurred, spike-specific CD8+ and CD4+ T cell responses reportedly showed substantial breadth. Analytic work on TCR breadth and depth might have understated the full extent of total T cell responses.

Treatment indicated: some 19 received Ad26.COV2.S at low or high dose, single or two shots; about 5 received placebo; per-sample allocation not given. Sample collection was performed on day 63 after the first vaccine or placebo injection. V dropped 3 bases and J dropped 7 bases, with 12 bases sitting between them. CDR1 is LNHDA, CDR2 SQIVND, per germline (reference sequence). The CDR3 has 13 amino acids. Clones were read by immunoSEQ multiplex PCR, and TCRdb kept only the in-frame ones, dropping some. The sample lists roughly 300,000 clones; 86% were seen once. Sample: peripheral blood, taken in a trial of Ad26.COV2.S vaccine versus placebo. The chain recombines TRBV19 with TRBJ1-1; D gene ambiguous. The source is a person aged 18 to 59 who received the Ad26.COV2.S COVID-19 vaccine or a placebo. The CDR3 nucleotides read TGTGCCAGTAGTATTATGATGAAAAGTGAAGCTTTCTTT. It encodes CASSIMMKSEAFF.